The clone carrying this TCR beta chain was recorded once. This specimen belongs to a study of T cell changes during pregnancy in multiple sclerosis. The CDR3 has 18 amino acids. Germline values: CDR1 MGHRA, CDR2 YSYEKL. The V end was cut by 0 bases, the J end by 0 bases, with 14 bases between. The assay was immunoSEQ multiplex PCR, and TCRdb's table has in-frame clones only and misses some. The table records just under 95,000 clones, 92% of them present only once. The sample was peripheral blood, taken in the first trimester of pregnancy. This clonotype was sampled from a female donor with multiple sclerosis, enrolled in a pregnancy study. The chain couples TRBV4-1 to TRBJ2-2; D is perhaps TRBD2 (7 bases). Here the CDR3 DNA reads TGCGCCAGCAGCCAAGAGACTAGCAGGGGCTCGAACACCGGGGAGCTGTTTTTT. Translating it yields CASSQETSRGSNTGELFF.